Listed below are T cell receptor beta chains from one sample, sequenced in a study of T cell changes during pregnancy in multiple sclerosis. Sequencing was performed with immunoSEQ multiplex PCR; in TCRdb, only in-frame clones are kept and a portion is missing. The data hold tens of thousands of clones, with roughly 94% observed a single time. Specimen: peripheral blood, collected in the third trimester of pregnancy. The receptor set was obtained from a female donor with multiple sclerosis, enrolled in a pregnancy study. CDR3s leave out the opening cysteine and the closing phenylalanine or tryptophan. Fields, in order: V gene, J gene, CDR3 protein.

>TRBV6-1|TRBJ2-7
ASSTSTSGTYEQY
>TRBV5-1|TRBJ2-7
ASSSLAGVSYEQY
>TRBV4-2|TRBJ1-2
ASSQVRTGGSYGYT
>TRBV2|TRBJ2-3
ASSEAGGRGTDTQY
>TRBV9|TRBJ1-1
ASSPAAGVGAEAF
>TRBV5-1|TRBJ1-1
ASSSEQGRTEAF
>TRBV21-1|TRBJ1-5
ASVHLQCNQPQH
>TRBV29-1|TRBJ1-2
SATLYSNYGYT
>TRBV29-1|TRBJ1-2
SVIRQGILDGYT
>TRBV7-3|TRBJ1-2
ASSSTGTSGYT
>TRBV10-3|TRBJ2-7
AISGGGGGEQY
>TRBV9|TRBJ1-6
ASSVTREGPLH
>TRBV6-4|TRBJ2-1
ASSVGLETLDEQF
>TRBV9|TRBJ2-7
ASSVQAGFYEQY
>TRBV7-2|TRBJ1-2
ASSLGGRIGGYT
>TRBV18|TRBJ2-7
ASSPGQGAYEQY
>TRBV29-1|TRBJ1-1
SGWTGASLNTEAF
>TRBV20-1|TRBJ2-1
SAAYYNEQF
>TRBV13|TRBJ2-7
ASSWGQGGHEQY
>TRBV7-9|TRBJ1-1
ASSLAATRGAEAF
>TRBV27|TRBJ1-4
ASSSTDSGEKLF
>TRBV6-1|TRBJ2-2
ASSEALWGAGELF
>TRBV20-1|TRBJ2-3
SAARDTQY
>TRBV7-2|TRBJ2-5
ASSLQGGQETQY
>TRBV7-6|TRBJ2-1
ASSFGSGGYEQF
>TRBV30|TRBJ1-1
AWSAGNTEAF
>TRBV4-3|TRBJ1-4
ASSQVGQGGEKLF
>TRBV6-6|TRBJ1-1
ASARGQMNTEAF
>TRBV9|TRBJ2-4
ASSDLAGAGAKNIQY
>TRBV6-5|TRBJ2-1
ASSYSVAGGPNEQF
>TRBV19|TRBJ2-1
ASIRSGGGGEQF
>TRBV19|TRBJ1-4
ASTPGQTKRGEKLF
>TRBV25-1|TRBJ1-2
ASSGTGSANYGYT
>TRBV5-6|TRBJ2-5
ASSLDRRGGQETQY
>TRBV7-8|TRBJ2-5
ASGLGAGVTRETQY
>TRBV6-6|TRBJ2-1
ASSSTEGVSYNEQF
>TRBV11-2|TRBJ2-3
ASSLDQSGPTDTQY
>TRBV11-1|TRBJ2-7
ASSLFPVYEQY
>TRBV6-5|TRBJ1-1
ASSYHSRNTEAF
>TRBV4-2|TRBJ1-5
ASSQDYRASNQPQH
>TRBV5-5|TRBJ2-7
ASSWTGEEQY
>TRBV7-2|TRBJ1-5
ASSFEGGGGNQPQH
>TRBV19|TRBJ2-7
ASSIDGESYEQY
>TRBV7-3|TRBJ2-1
ASSPGGGGAYNEQF
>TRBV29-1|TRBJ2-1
SVGGGEAPNEQF
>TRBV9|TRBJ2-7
ASSVSGGSSYEQY
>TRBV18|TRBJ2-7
ASSPREGSLREQY
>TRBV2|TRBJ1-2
ASSDWGHVNYGYT
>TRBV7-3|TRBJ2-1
ASSNRAGGNEQF
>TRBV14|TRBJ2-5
ASSLVGETQY
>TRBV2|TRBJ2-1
ASSPGLYNEQF
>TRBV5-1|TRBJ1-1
ASSFRDRGPTSTEAF
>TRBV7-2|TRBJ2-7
ASSLGASEQY
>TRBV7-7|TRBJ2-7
ASSSDRGSYEQY
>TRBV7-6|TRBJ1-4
ASSRTGVNEKLF